The text below deals with one T cell receptor beta chain. The CDR3 has 16 amino acids. Per the germline V gene, CDR1 is MNHEY and CDR2 is SVGAGI. Trimming cost V 4 bases and J 1 base, with 14 bases left between them. RNA extraction was followed by reverse transcription into cDNA, which acted as the sequencing template. The assay was immunoSEQ multiplex PCR, and TCRdb's table has in-frame clones only and misses some. Of about 13,000 clones listed, 55% to 80% are singletons. These data come from a study of CD8+ T cells in alopecia areata. As for the study in general: Treated patients took oral tofacitinib at 5 to 10 mg twice daily. Severity among treated patients was scored by the percentage of scalp area affected.

Treatment given: oral pan-JAK inhibitor, 5-10 mg twice daily. Researchers gathered lesional scalp punch biopsies and peripheral blood from patients with alopecia areata. This material consisted of skin, taken at week 4, from a patient treated with tofacitinib. This chain uses TRBV6-5 with TRBJ1-5; D gene unclear. The origin of this receptor is a human donor with alopecia areata. CDR3 loop: CASSSQQGSSNQPQHF. Here the CDR3 DNA reads TGTGCCAGCAGTTCCCAGCAAGGGTCGAGCAATCAGCCCCAGCATTTT.